This T cell receptor (beta chain) comes out of a study of cytomegalovirus exposure and HLA in healthy donors. Study observations and caveats: Most observed TCR sequences were rare, whereas some public TCRs were detected in many donors. Later work associated fewer than 20,000 TCR beta sequences with HLA alleles at 0.05 false discovery rate. An analysis that came later showed most CMV-associated TCR beta chains appearing HLA-restricted.

The PCR made use of 60 Vbeta and 13 Jbeta primers. Profiled with immunoSEQ multiplex PCR; TCRdb holds only in-frame clones, not every one. The table lists 160,000 or so clones, around 81% of them singletons. On this clone: Its antigen is still unknown.

The germline V and J ends were trimmed by 4 bases and 4 bases, with 11 bases remaining between them. The CDR3 totals 13 residues. The chain links TRBV5-3 to TRBJ1-1; D is undetermined. TRBV5-3 is identified as an open reading frame with a role that is uncertain. The sequence came from a man between 35 and 55 years old in good health and CMV-seronegative. Sequencing input: PBMCs. The CDR3: CARSPNGGTEAFF. For the CDR3, the DNA is TGTGCCAGAAGCCCAAACGGAGGCACTGAAGCTTTCTTT.